The 22 T cell receptor beta chains in this list originate from one sample, sequenced in a study of cytomegalovirus exposure and HLA in healthy donors. TCRdb's copy holds only in-frame clones and misses some; the assay was immunoSEQ multiplex PCR. The data contain 60,000 to 70,000 clones, about 89% of them singletons. Material: PBMCs. These receptors all stem from a woman between 18 and 29 years old in good health and CMV-seronegative.

This chain links TRBV4-3 with TRBJ1-6; tentative D call: TRBD1 (5 bases). The CDR3 is 15 residues long. The V gene's germline CDR1 is LGHNA and CDR2 YSLEER. Between the trimmed V and J ends, which lost 1 base and 9 bases, there was a span of 13 bases. The CDR3 bases are TGCGCCAGCAGCCAAGCGGGGGGATTGGGTTCACCCCTCCACTTT. This codes for CASSQAGGLGSPLHF.

The chain is built from TRBV9 and TRBJ2-1; the match to TRBD2 covers 10 bases. The CDR3 has 15 residues. Germline V gene data show CDR1 as SGDLS and CDR2 as YYNGEE. V lost 0 bases and J lost 8; bases outside the gene matches: 5. The CDR3 reads CASSVGAGGPHEQFF. In DNA, the CDR3 is TGTGCCAGCAGCGTAGGAGCGGGAGGGCCTCATGAGCAGTTCTTC.

V gene TRBV19 combines with J gene TRBJ2-2; 10 bases align to TRBD1. V shed 7 bases and J 6 bases; nucleotides not matched to a gene: 5. Germline assignment: CDR1 LNHDA and CDR2 SQIVND (reference sequence). The CDR3 has 14 amino acids. The DNA for the CDR3 is TGTGCCAGTACCGGGGACAGGGGCTCCGGGGAGCTGTTTTTT. Protein sequence: CASTGDRGSGELFF.

The V call is TRBV13, the J call TRBJ2-7, with 8 bases that match TRBD2. The CDR3 covers 13 residues. V shed 5 bases and J 4 bases; nucleotides not matched to a gene: 4. Germline V gene lookup returns CDR1 PRHDT and CDR2 FYEKMQ (reference sequence). CDR3 coding DNA: TGTGCCAGCAGCCCTCGACTAGCGTACGAGCAGTACTTC. Translating it yields CASSPRLAYEQYF.

This chain links TRBV18 with TRBJ2-3, with 13 bases fitting TRBD2. The germline V gene encodes CDR1 KGHSH and CDR2 LQKENI. The CDR3 contains 17 residues. Unmatched junction bases numbered 11, after V lost 5 bases and J lost 6 bases. CDR3 residues: CASSTIQPGLAGDTQYF. CDR3 nucleotides: TGTGCCAGCTCAACAATCCAACCGGGACTAGCGGGGGATACGCAGTATTTT. The full variable domain, its missing parts supplied by reference TRBV18 and TRBJ2-3, is NAGVMQNPRHLVRRRGQEARLRCSPMKGHSHVYWYRQLPEEGLKFMVYLQKENIIDESGMPKERFSAEFPKEGPSILRIQQVVRGDSAAYFCASSTIQPGLAGDTQYFGPGTRLTVL.

The J gene is TRBJ2-3, the V gene TRBV27; D is possibly TRBD1 (5 bases). V was trimmed by 4 bases and J by 2 bases, leaving 10 bases between them. CDR1 is MNHEY, CDR2 SMNVEV, per germline (reference sequence). The CDR3 has 14 residues. The CDR3 coding sequence is TGTGCCAGCAGTTCAACCAGGGACACAGATACGCAGTATTTT. Protein sequence: CASSSTRDTDTQYF.

The chain recombines TRBV7-9 with TRBJ2-1, with 12 bases that match TRBD2. J lost 7 bases, V lost 5 bases, and 9 bases had no gene match. CDR1 SEHNR and CDR2 FQNEAQ come from the germline V gene (reference sequence). CDR3 length: 16 amino acids. CDR3 protein: CASSIIGLAGGNEQFF. CDR3 nucleotides: TGTGCCAGCAGCATTATCGGGCTAGCGGGAGGGAATGAGCAGTTCTTC. The complete variable domain, with remaining parts taken from reference TRBV7-9 and TRBJ2-1, reads DTGVSQNPRHKITKRGQNVTFRCDPISEHNRLYWYRQTLGQGPEFLTYFQNEAQLEKSRLLSDRFSAERPKGSFSTLEIQRTEQGDSAMYLCASSIIGLAGGNEQFFGPGTRLTVL.

J is TRBJ2-7 and V is TRBV2, with 8 bases matching TRBD1. The length of the CDR3 is 13 residues. Germline CDR1 reads SNHLY; CDR2 reads FYNNEI. V lost 6 bases and J lost 3; bases outside the gene matches: 4. The CDR3 here is CASSETGVYEQYF. CDR3 in DNA: TGTGCCAGCAGCGAGACAGGGGTCTACGAGCAGTACTTC.

In this sample, this clone turned up once. The chain joins TRBV10-2 to TRBJ2-1, with TRBD2 matching over 15 bases. Germline CDR1 and CDR2: WSHSY and SAAADI. The CDR3 has 15 residues. Germline trimming cut 4 bases from V and 6 bases from J; bases unmatched to any gene: 1. The CDR3, as DNA: TGCGCCAGCAGTGGGACTAGCGGGAGGGCCAATGAGCAGTTCTTC. Translating gives CASSGTSGRANEQFF.

The chain couples TRBV7-2 to TRBJ1-5, with 7 nucleotides matching TRBD1. The CDR3 runs 14 residues. The germline gives CDR1 SGHTA, CDR2 FQGNSA. V shed 3 bases, J shed 5 bases, and the junction held 4 bases outside the gene matches. CDR3 in DNA: TGTGCCAGCAGCTTCGACAGGGAACATCAGCCCCAGCATTTT. Translation: CASSFDREHQPQHF.

This rearrangement joins TRBV7-9 to TRBJ2-3; 7 nucleotides agree with TRBD2. The CDR3 totals 15 residues. The germline gives CDR1 SEHNR, CDR2 FQNEAQ (reference sequence). The J segment lost 2 bases and the V segment lost 5 bases, leaving 7 bases of the junction unmatched. CDR3 DNA: TGTGCCAGCAGCCCCGCTAGCGGCTCCACAGATACGCAGTATTTT. Protein sequence: CASSPASGSTDTQYF.

This chain links TRBV5-1 with TRBJ2-3; 7 positions match TRBD2. Germline-derived CDR1 and CDR2 are SGHRS and YFSETQ. After removal of 4 bases from V and 4 bases from J, the junction contained 6 bases not matched to a gene. The CDR3 totals 14 residues. The CDR3 bases are TGCGCCAGCAGCAGGACTAGTGGGTCAGATACGCAGTATTTT. Translating gives CASSRTSGSDTQYF.

J is TRBJ2-1 and V is TRBV5-1, with D possibly TRBD1 on 6 matching bases. CDR1 is SGHRS, CDR2 YFSETQ, per germline. This CDR3 has 15 amino acids. V shed 0 bases and J shed 3 bases, with 10 bases lying between them. The CDR3 sequence: CASSLGQDRYNEQFF. Here the CDR3 DNA reads TGCGCCAGCAGCTTGGGACAGGACCGCTACAATGAGCAGTTCTTC.

The J gene is TRBJ1-5, the V gene TRBV11-2; D not resolved. The CDR3 totals 13 residues. V was cut by 1 base and J by 6 bases, with 7 bases left in between. Germline V gene lookup returns CDR1 SGHAT and CDR2 FQNNGV. In DNA form, the CDR3 reads TGTGCCAGCAGCTTAGGGGCAGCTCAGCCCCAGCATTTT. Translating gives CASSLGAAQPQHF. The full variable domain, rest sourced from reference TRBV11-2 and TRBJ1-5, is EAGVAQSPRYKIIEKRQSVAFWCNPISGHATLYWYQQILGQGPKLLIQFQNNGVVDDSQLPKDRFSAERLKGVDSTLKIQPAKLEDSAVYLCASSLGAAQPQHFGDGTRLSIL.

The chain couples TRBV5-8 to TRBJ1-2; the match to TRBD1 covers 8 bases. This CDR3 is 14 amino acids long. The germline gives CDR1 SGHTS, CDR2 YDEGEE. With 0 bases clipped from V and 8 bases from J, the junction kept 6 bases outside the gene matches. The CDR3: CASSLDRTGIGYTF. The CDR3 nucleotides are TGTGCCAGCAGCTTGGACCGGACAGGGATCGGCTACACCTTC. The whole variable domain, filled in from reference TRBV5-8 and TRBJ1-2, reads EAGVTQSPTHLIKTRGQQATLRCSPISGHTSVYWYQQALGLGLQFLLWYDEGEERNRGNFPPRFSGRQFPNYSSELNVNALELEDSALYLCASSLDRTGIGYTFGSGTRLTVV.

V and J are TRBV28 and TRBJ2-1, with 7 bases that match TRBD2. Germline values: CDR1 MDHEN, CDR2 SYDVKM. J lost 6 bases, V lost 8 bases, and 13 bases had no gene match. The CDR3 consists of 15 residues. CDR3 nucleotides: TGTGCCAGCCCTCCTACGGCGGGGAGGGTCAATGAGCAGTTCTTC. Encoded protein: CASPPTAGRVNEQFF. Drawing the rest from reference TRBV28 and TRBJ2-1, the complete variable domain is DVKVTQSSRYLVKRTGEKVFLECVQDMDHENMFWYRQDPGLGLRLIYFSYDVKMKEKGDIPEGYSVSREKKERFSLILESASTNQTSMYLCASPPTAGRVNEQFFGPGTRLTVL.

This chain uses TRBV7-8 with TRBJ2-7; D is possibly TRBD2 (6 bases). Between the trimmed V and J ends, which lost 5 bases and 2 bases, there was a span of 10 bases. CDR1 and CDR2 (germline): SGHVS, FQNEAQ. The CDR3 consists of 13 residues. The CDR3 DNA sequence: TGTGCCAGCAGCATACTAGCTACCTACGAGCAGTACTTC. It yields the protein CASSILATYEQYF. Full variable domain (rest looked up from reference TRBV7-8 and TRBJ2-7): GAGVSQSPRYKVAKRGQDVALRCDPISGHVSLFWYQQALGQGPEFLTYFQNEAQLDKSGLPSDRFFAERPEGSVSTLKIQRTQQEDSAVYLCASSILATYEQYFGPGTRLTVT.

The chain couples TRBV5-1 to TRBJ1-1; a possible D gene is TRBD1 (6 bases). The CDR3 is 16 amino acids. V lost 0 bases and J lost 3, with 15 bases in between. CDR1 and CDR2 (germline): SGHRS, YFSETQ. CDR3 residues: CASSLAPQGLYTEAFF. The CDR3 DNA follows: TGCGCCAGCAGCTTGGCCCCCCAGGGGTTGTACACTGAAGCTTTCTTT. Drawing the rest from reference TRBV5-1 and TRBJ1-1, the complete variable domain is KAGVTQTPRYLIKTRGQQVTLSCSPISGHRSVSWYQQTPGQGLQFLFEYFSETQRNKGNFPGRFSGRQFSNSRSEMNVSTLELGDSALYLCASSLAPQGLYTEAFFGQGTRLTVV.

The V gene is TRBV5-6, the J gene TRBJ2-6; D gene ambiguous. V lost 4 bases, J lost 0 bases, and 11 bases lay in between. CDR1 is SGHDT, CDR2 YYEEEE, per germline. The CDR3 runs to 16 residues. The CDR3 protein is CASSPSPYSGANVLTF. The CDR3 coding sequence is TGTGCCAGCAGCCCATCCCCCTACTCTGGGGCCAACGTCCTGACTTTC.

This rearrangement joins TRBV7-9 to TRBJ2-7, with D perhaps matching TRBD1 (5 bases). There are 15 residues in the CDR3. Germline-derived CDR1 and CDR2 are SEHNR and FQNEAQ (reference sequence). The germline V and J ends were trimmed by 7 bases and 0 bases, with 16 bases remaining between them. The CDR3 is CASNPMGQGSYEQYF. The CDR3 DNA reads TGTGCCAGCAACCCCATGGGGCAGGGCTCCTACGAGCAGTACTTC.

This chain joins TRBV27 and TRBJ2-1; possible D gene TRBD2, 6 bases. CDR1 is MNHEY and CDR2 is SMNVEV in the germline V gene (reference sequence). This CDR3 is built from 15 residues. V dropped 2 bases and J dropped 0 bases, with 8 bases sitting between them. CDR3 sequence: CASSLRGISYNEQFF. The DNA of the CDR3 is TGTGCCAGCAGTTTACGCGGGATCTCCTACAATGAGCAGTTCTTC.

This clone appeared once. This chain connects TRBV30 to TRBJ2-7; 10 bases align to TRBD1. Germline trimming cut 4 bases from V and 2 bases from J; bases unmatched to any gene: 11. Looked up from germline, CDR1 is GTSNPN and CDR2 is SVGIG (reference sequence). This CDR3 contains 16 residues. The CDR3 spells CAWKGFRGQGTYEQYF. The CDR3 region has the DNA TGTGCCTGGAAGGGATTTCGGGGACAGGGGACCTACGAGCAGTACTTC. Looking up the rest from reference TRBV30 and TRBJ2-7 gives the full variable domain: SQTIHQWPATLVQPVGSPLSLECTVEGTSNPNLYWYRQAAGRGLQLLFYSVGIGQISSEVPQNLSASRPQDRQFILSSKKLLLSDSGFYLCAWKGFRGQGTYEQYFGPGTRLTVT.